What follows are 24 T cell receptor beta chains derived from one specimen sequenced in a study of T cells after somatic rescue of genetic block. Produced via immunoSEQ multiplex PCR; TCRdb's table is partial and in-frame only. This table holds 95,000 to 120,000 clones, just over 90% found once. The source material was peripheral blood mononuclear cells (PBMCs). These receptors all come from a young woman.

This chain joins TRBV5-1 and TRBJ1-4; D is unclear. Germline CDR1 reads SGHRS; CDR2 reads YFSETQ. Trimming took 3 bases from V and 0 from J, leaving 9 bases between them. This CDR3 contains 15 residues. The CDR3 spells CASSSGRSTNEKLFF. CDR3 in DNA: TGCGCCAGCAGCTCCGGCCGTTCAACTAATGAAAAACTGTTTTTT.

The rearrangement uses TRBV19 and TRBJ1-2; 8 bases match TRBD1. The CDR3 is 15 amino acids. With V trimmed by 5 bases and J by 4 bases, 9 bases remained unmatched. Germline V gives CDR1 LNHDA, CDR2 SQIVND (reference sequence). CDR3 loop: CASSETGGIRYGYTF. CDR3 nucleotides: TGTGCCAGTAGTGAAACAGGGGGGATTCGCTATGGCTACACCTTC. Drawing the rest from reference TRBV19 and TRBJ1-2, the complete variable domain is DGGITQSPKYLFRKEGQNVTLSCEQNLNHDAMYWYRQDPGQGLRLIYYSQIVNDFQKGDIAEGYSVSREKKESFPLTVTSAQKNPTAFYLCASSETGGIRYGYTFGSGTRLTVV.

The gene calls are TRBV29-1 and TRBJ1-2; tentatively, D is TRBD1 (6 bases). V was clipped by 4 bases and J by 4 bases, with 16 bases between them. Germline V gene lookup returns CDR1 SQVTM and CDR2 ANQGSEA. The length of the CDR3 is 14 residues. CDR3 loop: CSVVGGGAGYGYTF. CDR3 nucleotide sequence: TGCAGCGTTGTCGGCGGGGGGGCTGGCTATGGCTACACCTTC.

The chain uses TRBV9 and TRBJ2-7; a weak D match, TRBD2 (6 bases). Germline CDR1 reads SGDLS; CDR2 reads YYNGEE. This CDR3 comprises 15 residues. V lost 0 bases and J 0 bases, leaving 10 bases between the germline ends. This CDR3 is CASSVGGVSSYEQYF. Here the CDR3 DNA reads TGTGCCAGCAGCGTAGGGGGGGTGAGCTCCTACGAGCAGTACTTC.

This sequence joins TRBV6-1 and TRBJ2-1; D not certain. Germline CDR1 MNHNS, CDR2 SASEGT. Trimming shortened V by 7 bases and J by 4 bases, and 8 bases separated the two germline ends. The CDR3 has 12 residues. Here the CDR3 reads CASTTTYNEQFF. CDR3 in DNA: TGTGCCAGCACCACGACGTACAATGAGCAGTTCTTC.

The sample holds one count of this clone. The chain employs TRBV30 and TRBJ1-2, with 8 bases that match TRBD1. This CDR3 has 16 residues. V dropped 0 bases and J dropped 4; count of bases not matched to a gene: 10. CDR1 is GTSNPN, CDR2 SVGIG, per germline (reference sequence). The CDR3 region is CAWSVVGQGDFYGYTF. The CDR3 DNA reads as TGTGCCTGGAGTGTAGTAGGACAGGGAGATTTCTATGGCTACACCTTC.

This sequence joins TRBV5-8 and TRBJ1-5, with D possibly matching TRBD1 (6 bases). This CDR3 comprises 16 residues. The ends were cut back, 2 bases at V and 0 bases at J, with 12 bases in the middle. Germline V CDR1 and CDR2: SGHTS, YDEGEE. CDR3 protein: CASSLGTLYSNQPQHF. DNA of the CDR3: TGTGCCAGCAGCTTAGGGACACTTTATAGCAATCAGCCCCAGCATTTT.

This sequence joins TRBV19 and TRBJ1-1, with a tentative D call TRBD1 (5 bases). Per the germline V gene, CDR1 is LNHDA and CDR2 is SQIVND (reference sequence). Trimming left V 3 bases short and J 6 bases short, with 8 bases between. CDR3 size: 12 residues. This chain's CDR3 is CASSIGTPEAFF. Here the CDR3 DNA reads TGTGCCAGTAGTATCGGGACCCCTGAAGCTTTCTTT.

The V gene is TRBV7-9, the J gene TRBJ2-1; maybe TRBD2 (6 bases). V lost 5 bases, J lost 5 bases, and 16 bases lay in between. There are 15 residues in the CDR3. Looked up from germline, CDR1 is SEHNR and CDR2 is FQNEAQ (reference sequence). The CDR3 DNA is TGTGCCAGCAGCCTCCGGACTACAAAGGACAATGAGCAGTTCTTC. Amino acids: CASSLRTTKDNEQFF.

The chain employs TRBV18 and TRBJ1-1; weak D call: TRBD1 (6 bases). V shed 5 bases and J shed 1 base, with 20 bases lying between them. CDR3 size: 17 residues. The V gene's germline CDR1 is KGHSH and CDR2 LQKENI. The CDR3 protein is CASSKGGQNRPNTEAFF. CDR3 nucleotide sequence: TGTGCCAGCTCAAAAGGGGGGCAAAACAGGCCGAACACTGAAGCTTTCTTT.

The chain joins TRBV30 to TRBJ1-2; tentatively, D is TRBD1 (5 bases). The CDR3 runs 14 residues. Trimming removed 0 bases at V and 7 bases at J, with 15 bases between. Germline CDR1 reads GTSNPN; CDR2 reads SVGIG (reference sequence). As DNA, the CDR3 is TGTGCCTGGAGTGTACGACGGCGGGACGGTGGCTACACCTTC. Translated, it gives CAWSVRRRDGGYTF.

The V call is TRBV6-4, the J call TRBJ2-3, with 8 bases lining up with TRBD2. This CDR3 is built from 14 residues. The J segment lost 2 bases and the V segment lost 6 bases, leaving 4 bases of the junction unmatched. Germline CDR1 and CDR2: MRHNA and SNTAGT. The CDR3 loop reads CASSGGEDTDTQYF. CDR3 nucleotides: TGTGCCAGCAGCGGGGGGGAGGACACAGATACGCAGTATTTT.

This chain links TRBV13 with TRBJ2-3, with 7 bases that match TRBD2. The CDR3 is made up of 15 amino acids. The germline V gene has CDR1 PRHDT and CDR2 FYEKMQ (reference sequence). The ends lost 2 bases at V and 0 bases at J; junction bases unmatched: 2. CDR3 in amino acids: CASSLRGGSTDTQYF. In nucleotides, the CDR3 is TGTGCCAGCAGCTTACGCGGGGGAAGCACAGATACGCAGTATTTT.

The chain employs TRBV29-1 and TRBJ1-1; D gene ambiguous. Germline V CDR1 and CDR2: SQVTM, ANQGSEA. The CDR3 loop spans 13 amino acids. Deletions cut 4 bases from V and 2 bases from J, with 11 bases between. The CDR3 loop reads CSVGGVTNTEAFF. The CDR3 nucleotides are TGCAGCGTTGGCGGGGTAACAAACACTGAAGCTTTCTTT.

This chain joins TRBV27 and TRBJ2-7; TRBD1 matches at 9 bases. CDR3 size: 16 residues. Germline V gives CDR1 MNHEY, CDR2 SMNVEV (reference sequence). V dropped 5 bases and J dropped 1; count of bases not matched to a gene: 9. As DNA, the CDR3 is TGTGCCAGCAGTCAGTCAGGGACAGGGTTATCCTACGAGCAGTACTTC. This translates into CASSQSGTGLSYEQYF.

The V gene is TRBV7-9, the J gene TRBJ2-3, with TRBD2 as a possible D gene (5 bases). V was shortened by 0 bases and J by 4 bases, with 8 bases between the two germline ends. The CDR3 is 14 residues long. The germline V gene has CDR1 SEHNR and CDR2 FQNEAQ (reference sequence). The CDR3 region has the DNA TGTGCCAGCAGCTTAGCGGGGAGACCAGATACGCAGTATTTT. Protein sequence: CASSLAGRPDTQYF.

This sequence joins TRBV7-2 and TRBJ2-7; tentatively, D is TRBD1 or TRBD2 (6 bases each). This CDR3 region has 15 residues. The germline V and J ends were trimmed by 1 base and 7 bases, with 17 bases remaining between them. Germline CDR1 reads SGHTA; CDR2 reads FQGNSA. The DNA of the CDR3 is TGTGCCAGCAGCTTAGGTCCCCCGGGGGCGCGAGAGCAGTACTTC. Protein: CASSLGPPGAREQYF.

This clone turned up a few times. The genes are TRBV30 and TRBJ1-5; D gene ambiguous. Trimming removed 1 base at V and 4 bases at J, with 8 bases between. Germline V lookup: CDR1 GTSNPN, CDR2 SVGIG (reference sequence). This CDR3 is 13 amino acids long. This CDR3 reads CAWSAGLNQPQHF. CDR3 sequence (DNA): TGTGCCTGGAGTGCCGGGCTAAATCAGCCCCAGCATTTT.

The chain carries TRBV6-5 and TRBJ2-2, with TRBD2 as a possible D gene (6 bases). V was shortened by 7 bases and J by 0 bases, with 12 bases between the two germline ends. The CDR3 totals 15 residues. Germline lookup yields CDR1 MNHEY and CDR2 SVGAGI. CDR3 amino acids: CASIPGDTNTGELFF. Written as DNA, the CDR3 is TGTGCCAGCATTCCGGGGGATACGAACACCGGGGAGCTGTTTTTT.

The chain combines TRBV28 with TRBJ1-2; D unresolved. The CDR3 length is 13 residues. CDR1 is MDHEN and CDR2 is SYDVKM in the germline V gene. V was cut by 2 bases and J by 1 base, with 5 bases left in between. DNA of the CDR3: TGTGCCAGCAGTTTAGAGGTTAACTATGGCTACACCTTC. It codes for CASSLEVNYGYTF.

In its sample, this clone was seen a few times. The chain has TRBV7-3 and TRBJ2-7, with D perhaps TRBD2 (5 bases). The V gene lost 3 bases and the J gene lost 4 bases, with 13 bases spanning the gap. The CDR3 extends over 14 amino acids. CDR1 is SGHTA and CDR2 is FQGTGA in the germline V gene. The CDR3 sequence is CASSFEGRGYEQYF. For the CDR3, the DNA is TGTGCCAGCAGCTTCGAGGGCAGAGGTTACGAGCAGTACTTC.

The rearrangement uses TRBV4-1 and TRBJ1-6; TRBD1 might be the D (6 bases). V was cut by 1 base and J by 7 bases, with 11 bases left in between. Per the germline V gene, CDR1 is MGHRA and CDR2 is YSYEKL. This CDR3 comprises 15 residues. CDR3 in amino acids: CASSQGRGGNSPLHF. The CDR3 DNA follows: TGCGCCAGCAGCCAAGGCAGGGGTGGCAATTCACCCCTCCACTTT.

The chain is built from TRBV29-1 and TRBJ2-7; D is ambiguous. The length of the CDR3 is 11 residues. Germline CDR1 reads SQVTM; CDR2 reads ANQGSEA. V was trimmed by 1 base and J by 6 bases, leaving 7 bases between them. The CDR3 nucleotides are TGCAGCGTTGAAGTGGGAATCGAGCAGTACTTC. Protein: CSVEVGIEQYF.

V is TRBV2 and J is TRBJ2-7; 8 bases are a match to TRBD2. Per germline, CDR1 SNHLY and CDR2 FYNNEI. This CDR3 has 14 residues. J gave up 9 bases and V 8 bases, and 15 bases lay outside the gene matches. The CDR3 region is CASVNGGGWEVQYF. The CDR3, as DNA: TGTGCCAGCGTGAATGGCGGGGGGTGGGAGGTGCAGTACTTC.